One and the same sample provided the 21 T cell receptor beta chains below, sequenced in a study of patients and donors after allogeneic stem cell transplantation. Each CDR3 protein gets one entry after TCRdb re-called the RT-PCR reads with MiXCR. Of under 200,000 distinct CDR3 sequences listed, about 29% were seen once; the top ten hold under 3.5%. Sequenced: blood, either unsorted or a sorted T cell fraction (not recorded which). The receptors originated from a human donor who was either an allogeneic HSCT recipient or a stem cell or donor lymphocyte infusion donor (not recorded which). It is not recorded whose cells these are; they may come from a transplant donor.

This chain uses TRBV20-1 with TRBJ2-7; tentatively, D is TRBD1 (6 bases). Germline lookup yields CDR1 DFQATT and CDR2 SNEGSKA (reference sequence). The CDR3 contains 15 residues. The germline V and J ends were trimmed by 2 bases and 2 bases, with 16 bases remaining between them. The CDR3 DNA follows: TGCAGTGCTAGACCCCTCTCAGGGGTCCCCTACGAGCAGTACTTC. Amino acid sequence: CSARPLSGVPYEQYF.

Many counts were recorded for this clonotype. The chain recombines TRBV18 with TRBJ1-2; 7 bases are shared with TRBD1. The CDR3 is 14 amino acids. Germline assignment: CDR1 KGHSH and CDR2 LQKENI. The V and J ends lost 6 bases and 2 bases, in that order; junction bases with no gene match: 6. The CDR3: CASSPDRANYGYTF. The DNA for the CDR3 is TGTGCCAGCTCTCCTGACAGGGCCAACTATGGCTACACCTTC.

V gene TRBV2 combines with J gene TRBJ1-1; D call uncertain. This CDR3 is built from 12 residues. The germline V gene encodes CDR1 SNHLY and CDR2 FYNNEI. V gave up 2 bases and J gave up 8 bases, with 9 bases separating them. The CDR3 region has the DNA TGTGCCAGCAGTGAATCGGCCCGCGAAGCTTTCTTT. Amino acids: CASSESAREAFF.

This clonotype appeared a few times. The CDR3 region is CASSLGGRFYEQYF. The CDR3 DNA follows: TGTGCCAGCAGTTTAGGAGGCAGATTCTACGAGCAGTACTTC. The gene calls are TRBV12-3 or TRBV12-4 and TRBJ2-7, with D unclear. V dropped 1 base and J dropped 3 bases, with 10 bases sitting between them. CDR3 length: 14 residues.

This chain connects TRBV7-2 to TRBJ1-2; 12 nucleotides line up with TRBD1. V trimming: 1 base; J trimming: 5 bases; junction bases outside the gene matches: 8. The CDR3 covers 17 residues. Germline V gene sequence: CDR1 SGHTA, CDR2 FQGNSA. The CDR3: CASSLEVRDRGLYGYTF. DNA for the CDR3: TGTGCCAGCAGCTTAGAGGTCCGGGACAGGGGGCTGTATGGCTACACCTTC.

CDR3 loop: CASSLGAGGSYNEQFF. CDR3 nucleotide sequence: TGCGCCAGCAGCTTGGGAGCGGGAGGGTCCTACAATGAGCAGTTCTTC. The gene calls are TRBV5-1 and TRBJ2-1; 10 nucleotides agree with TRBD2. J was trimmed by 1 base and V by 0 bases; bases with no gene match: 1. This CDR3 has 16 residues. Germline values: CDR1 SGHRS, CDR2 YFSETQ.

V is TRBV18 and J is TRBJ1-1; weak D call: TRBD1 (6 bases). Trimming cost V 0 bases and J 3 bases, with 11 bases left between them. CDR1 and CDR2 (germline): KGHSH, LQKENI. The CDR3 extends over 15 amino acids. The CDR3 loop reads CASSPPGAGDTEAFF. CDR3 DNA: TGTGCCAGCTCACCACCTGGGGCAGGGGACACTGAAGCTTTCTTT.

The chain has TRBV3-1 and TRBJ2-3, with 8 bases lining up with TRBD2. Unmatched junction bases numbered 18, after V lost 0 bases and J lost 7 bases. The CDR3 runs 19 residues. The germline V gene encodes CDR1 LGHDT and CDR2 YNNKEL (reference sequence). CDR3 in DNA: TGTGCCAGCAGCCAAGACCCGCTATTGCTAGCGGGCCCCCGGAATACGCAGTATTTT. Its protein is CASSQDPLLLAGPRNTQYF.

This clonotype was seen a few times. The V call is TRBV5-5, the J call TRBJ1-2; possibly TRBD1 for D (6 bases). The germline V gene has CDR1 SGHKS and CDR2 YYEKEE (reference sequence). V gave up 0 bases and J gave up 4 bases, with 16 bases separating them. The CDR3 extends over 16 amino acids. The CDR3 sequence: CASSLAPGQLGYGYTF. In DNA form, the CDR3 reads TGTGCCAGCAGCTTGGCCCCGGGACAACTGGGCTATGGCTACACCTTC.

This clonotype was picked up a small number of times. The chain employs TRBV11-2 and TRBJ1-1, with D perhaps matching TRBD1 (5 bases). The CDR3 extends over 13 amino acids. V was trimmed by 5 bases and J by 10 bases, leaving 17 bases between them. CDR1 and CDR2 from the germline V gene are SGHAT and FQNNGV. The CDR3 sequence: CASSPGTSRTAFF. CDR3 sequence (DNA): TGTGCCAGCAGCCCTGGGACCTCAAGGACAGCTTTCTTT.

The chain combines TRBV5-6 with TRBJ1-1; the D is unclear. Trimming shortened V by 1 base and J by 1 base, and 5 bases separated the two germline ends. This CDR3 has 13 residues. Germline loops: CDR1 SGHDT, CDR2 YYEEEE. CDR3 nucleotides: TGTGCCAGCAGCTTGTTTCCGAACACTGAAGCTTTCTTT. Its translation is CASSLFPNTEAFF.

Written as DNA, the CDR3 is TGTGCCAGCAGACCGGGACTAAAGAACACTGAAGCTTTCTTT. Protein: CASRPGLKNTEAFF. This chain uses TRBV2 with TRBJ1-1; D is possibly TRBD1 (5 bases). Trimming shortened V by 6 bases and J by 1 base, and 12 bases separated the two germline ends. The germline CDR1 and CDR2 sequences are SNHLY and FYNNEI. The CDR3 runs to 14 residues.

The V and J genes are TRBV11-2 and TRBJ2-3; D uncertain. This CDR3 has 11 amino acids. CDR1 SGHAT and CDR2 FQNNGV come from the germline V gene. V dropped 3 bases and J dropped 8 bases, with 6 bases sitting between them. The CDR3 reads CASSLKGTQYF. The CDR3 DNA follows: TGTGCCAGCAGCTTGAAGGGTACGCAGTATTTT.

The V gene is TRBV11-3, the J gene TRBJ2-5; D might be TRBD1 (6 bases). The CDR3 loop spans 18 amino acids. CDR1 is SGHNT and CDR2 is YENEEA in the germline V gene. Trimming stripped 5 bases from V and 5 bases from J, with 27 bases between. As DNA, the CDR3 is TGTGCCAGCAGCAAGAAAAAAAAGCCGGGACAAAATGAGGAGACCCAGTACTTC. It encodes CASSKKKKPGQNEETQYF.

This clonotype was observed at least ten times. V is TRBV12-3 or TRBV12-4 and J is TRBJ1-1; no clear D gene. The CDR3 totals 13 residues. Trimming took 8 bases from V and 1 from J, leaving 11 bases between them. The CDR3 sequence is CASSRAPNTEAFF. The CDR3 nucleotides read TGTGCCAGCTCCCGGGCCCCGAACACTGAAGCTTTCTTT.

This chain joins TRBV10-3 and TRBJ2-7; maybe TRBD2 (6 bases). This CDR3 is built from 12 residues. In germline, CDR1 is ENHRY, CDR2 SYGVKD. Between the trimmed V and J ends, which lost 0 bases and 7 bases, there was a span of 7 bases. DNA for the CDR3: TGTGCCATCAGTGAGTCTGGGGGGGAGCAGTACTTC. Protein sequence: CAISESGGEQYF.

There are many counts of this clonotype. The chain uses TRBV20-1 and TRBJ1-2; D might be TRBD1 (5 bases). The CDR3 loop spans 13 amino acids. Germline V CDR1 and CDR2: DFQATT, SNEGSKA (reference sequence). Trimming left V 0 bases short and J 4 bases short, with 9 bases between. The chain's CDR3 is CSARDQGGYGYTF. CDR3 coding DNA: TGCAGTGCTAGAGATCAGGGCGGCTATGGCTACACCTTC.

CDR3 sequence reads: CASSRRYREGGDEQFF. Written as DNA, the CDR3 is TGTGCCAGCAGCCGAAGATACAGGGAGGGTGGCGATGAGCAGTTCTTC. The J gene is TRBJ2-1, the V gene TRBV7-6; D is possibly TRBD2 (7 bases). Germline V CDR1 and CDR2: SGHVS, FNYEAQ. This CDR3 spans 16 amino acids. The V gene lost 5 bases and the J gene lost 8 bases, with 22 bases spanning the gap.

This clonotype was found many times. The chain combines TRBV12-3 or TRBV12-4 with TRBJ1-5; maybe TRBD1 (5 bases). The CDR3 runs to 13 residues. Trimming pared 6 bases from V and 6 bases from J, leaving 12 bases between. The CDR3 nucleotides are TGTGCCAGCAGCTTCGGGGGGGTTCAGCCCCAGCATTTT. Translated, it gives CASSFGGVQPQHF.

The DNA for the CDR3 is TGCAGTGCTTCGGGACCACTCTCCTACGAGCAGTACTTC. This encodes CSASGPLSYEQYF. The chain uses TRBV20-1 and TRBJ2-7; the D gene could be TRBD1 or TRBD2 (5 bases each). This CDR3 spans 13 amino acids. Germline V gives CDR1 DFQATT, CDR2 SNEGSKA (reference sequence). Trimming shortened V by 5 bases and J by 0 bases, and 11 bases separated the two germline ends.

This clonotype was found a few times. V and J are TRBV27 and TRBJ1-2, with no clear D. V was pared by 2 bases and J by 5 bases, with 9 bases between. Germline V gene sequence: CDR1 MNHEY, CDR2 SMNVEV (reference sequence). The length of the CDR3 is 13 residues. CDR3: CASSLEGFYGYTF. CDR3 DNA sequence: TGTGCCAGCAGTTTAGAAGGATTTTATGGCTACACCTTC.